In its sample, the clone carrying this T cell receptor beta chain was seen a few times. Its target is not known. The data were obtained in a study of neurological immune-mediated disorders. Study background: The 35 or so multiple sclerosis patients comprised about 31 that were relapsing-remitting and 3 that were secondary progressive.

The cDNA came from 5'RACE, which used 10-nucleotide random UMIs. Using its own MiXCR run on the 5' RACE reads, TCRdb lists one record per CDR3 protein. This repertoire shows about 62,000 distinct CDR3 sequences, about 3.7% found once; its top ten account for 2.2%. Study outcomes and limitations: HTLV-1-associated myelopathy ranked highest for TCR clonal expansion and multiple sclerosis lowest, beneath healthy controls. The multiple sclerosis repertoire cluster showed no association with any clinical or MRI feature. The authors stated that larger cohorts are needed.

Germline V CDR1 and CDR2: MNHNS, SASEGT. The CDR3 consists of 12 residues. The V gene end was trimmed by 7 bases and the J gene end by 3 bases; junction bases not matched to a gene: 1. The rearrangement uses TRBV6-1 and TRBJ1-1, with TRBD1 matching over 8 bases. The sequencing sample was made of PBMCs. This TCR came from a woman aged 50 to 60 with multiple sclerosis. Here the CDR3 reads CASNRGDTEAFF. The DNA for the CDR3 is TGTGCCAGCAACAGGGGGGACACTGAAGCTTTCTTT.